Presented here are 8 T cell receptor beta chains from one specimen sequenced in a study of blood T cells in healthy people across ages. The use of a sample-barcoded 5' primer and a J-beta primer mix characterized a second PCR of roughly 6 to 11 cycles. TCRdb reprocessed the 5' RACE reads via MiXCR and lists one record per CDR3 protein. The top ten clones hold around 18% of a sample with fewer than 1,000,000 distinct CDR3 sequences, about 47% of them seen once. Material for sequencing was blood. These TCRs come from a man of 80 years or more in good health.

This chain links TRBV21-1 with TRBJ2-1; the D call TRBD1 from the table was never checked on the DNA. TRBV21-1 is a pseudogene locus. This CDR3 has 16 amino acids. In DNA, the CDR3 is TGTGCCAGCTGGAGGTCTTCCGGGACAGGGGGCGATGAGCAGTTCTTC. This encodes CASWRSSGTGGDEQFF.

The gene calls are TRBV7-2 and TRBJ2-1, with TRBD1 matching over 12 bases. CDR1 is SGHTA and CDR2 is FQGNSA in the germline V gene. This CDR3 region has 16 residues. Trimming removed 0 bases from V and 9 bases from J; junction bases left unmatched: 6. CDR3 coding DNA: TGTGCCAGCAGCTTAGCGGGACAGGGGGCTGGCGGTGAGCAGTTCTTC. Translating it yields CASSLAGQGAGGEQFF.

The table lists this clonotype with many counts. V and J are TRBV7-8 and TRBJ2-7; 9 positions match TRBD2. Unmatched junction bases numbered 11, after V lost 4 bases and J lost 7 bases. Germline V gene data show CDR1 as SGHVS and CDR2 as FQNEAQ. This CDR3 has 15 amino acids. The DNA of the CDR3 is TGTGCCAGCAGCTCTTTAGCGGGAGAATTGGGGGAGCAGTACTTC. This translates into CASSSLAGELGEQYF.

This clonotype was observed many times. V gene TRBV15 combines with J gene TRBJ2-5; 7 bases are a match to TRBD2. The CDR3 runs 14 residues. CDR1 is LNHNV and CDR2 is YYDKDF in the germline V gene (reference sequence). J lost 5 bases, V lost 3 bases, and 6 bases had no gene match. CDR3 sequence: CATSRVSSGETQYF. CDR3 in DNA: TGTGCCACCAGCAGGGTTTCTAGCGGCGAGACCCAGTACTTC.

The CDR3 DNA reads TGTGCCGTGGGGGATAACGGGAGAAATGGGCTCTACGAGCAGTACTTC. Translated, it gives CAVGDNGRNGLYEQYF. This sequence joins TRBV6-1 and TRBJ2-7; weak D call: TRBD2 (6 bases). The V gene lost 11 bases and the J gene lost 3 bases, with 26 bases spanning the gap. CDR1 and CDR2 (germline): MNHNS, SASEGT. The CDR3 totals 16 residues.

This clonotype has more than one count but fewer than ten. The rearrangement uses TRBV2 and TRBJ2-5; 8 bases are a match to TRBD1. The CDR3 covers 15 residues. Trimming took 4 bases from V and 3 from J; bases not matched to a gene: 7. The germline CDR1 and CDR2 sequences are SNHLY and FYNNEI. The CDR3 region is CASSVNRGNKETQYF. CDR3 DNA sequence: TGTGCCAGCAGTGTAAACAGGGGGAACAAAGAGACCCAGTACTTC.

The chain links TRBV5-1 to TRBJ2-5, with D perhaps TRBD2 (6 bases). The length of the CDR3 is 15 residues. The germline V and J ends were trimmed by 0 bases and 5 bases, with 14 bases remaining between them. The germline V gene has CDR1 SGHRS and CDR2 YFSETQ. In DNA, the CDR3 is TGCGCCAGCAGCTTGGCCGGGGGAAGGGAGGAGACCCAGTACTTC. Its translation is CASSLAGGREETQYF.

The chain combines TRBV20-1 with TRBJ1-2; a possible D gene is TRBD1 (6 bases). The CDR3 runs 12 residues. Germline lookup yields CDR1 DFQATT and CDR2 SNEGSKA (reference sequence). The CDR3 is CRARGAGEGYTF. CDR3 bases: TGCAGGGCGAGAGGCGCAGGGGAGGGCTACACCTTC.